A selection of T cell receptor beta chains follows, all from one sample in a study of cytotoxic CD8 clonotypes in ibrutinib-treated CLL. Sequencing used immunoSEQ multiplex PCR; TCRdb keeps in-frame clones, though not all of them. The data show about 15,000 clones, over 50% seen once. The sample consisted of PBMCs, taken at an approximately 22-month disease-progression time point, from a patient treated with ibrutinib. The receptors stem from a human donor with chronic lymphocytic leukemia. CDR3s include the opening cysteine and the closing phenylalanine or tryptophan. Fields, in order: J gene, D gene, V gene, clone size, CDR3 protein, CDR3 DNA. The D gene is left open where the match is weak. The size field is filled for only some rows; it gives once, few, many or a size class.

TRBJ2-1,TRBD2,TRBV4-2,few,CASSQVAGAFGEQFF,TGTGCCAGCAGCCAAGTAGCGGGGGCCTTCGGTGAGCAGTTCTTC
TRBJ1-3,TRBD1,TRBV10-3,-,CAISRQGNSGNTIYF,TGTGCCATCAGCCGACAGGGGAATTCTGGAAACACCATATATTTT
TRBJ2-1,TRBD2,TRBV11-3,few,CASSLRTSGGHEQFF,TGTGCCAGCAGCCTCCGGACTAGCGGGGGGCATGAGCAGTTCTTC
TRBJ2-1,TRBD2,TRBV19,-,CASQNGAGAYNEQFF,TGTGCCAGTCAAAATGGGGCGGGGGCCTACAATGAGCAGTTCTTC
TRBJ1-6,TRBD1,TRBV27,few,CASSPLPGTGTPLHF,TGTGCCAGCAGTCCACTACCCGGGACAGGGACCCCCCTCCACTTT
TRBJ1-2,TRBD1,TRBV5-1,few,CASSGGGRTGGYTF,TGCGCCAGCAGCGGAGGGGGGAGGACAGGTGGCTACACCTTC
TRBJ1-2,TRBD1,TRBV7-2,few,CASSIPTDRVDGYTF,TGTGCCAGCAGCATCCCGACCGACAGGGTTGATGGCTACACCTTC
TRBJ2-2,-,TRBV2,-,CASKQGGVANTGELFF,TGTGCCAGCAAACAGGGAGGGGTCGCGAACACCGGGGAGCTGTTTTTT
TRBJ1-4,TRBD1,TRBV5-1,-,CASSPSTGSRLGANEKLFF,TGCGCCAGCAGCCCGTCGACAGGGAGCAGGCTCGGGGCTAATGAAAAACTGTTTTTT
TRBJ2-3,TRBD2,TRBV6-1,-,CASSELAGGLPDTQYF,TGTGCCAGCAGTGAACTAGCGGGGGGGCTACCAGATACGCAGTATTTT
TRBJ1-5,-,TRBV10-2,few,CASSPRQQYQPQHF,TGCGCCAGCAGTCCGCGACAGCAATATCAGCCCCAGCATTTT
TRBJ2-7,-,TRBV30,-,CAWSVGLRDEQYF,TGTGCCTGGAGTGTAGGACTCCGGGACGAGCAGTACTTC
TRBJ1-5,TRBD1,TRBV27,medium-sized,CASSPGQGLHSNQPQHF,TGTGCCAGCAGCCCGGGACAGGGTCTACATAGCAATCAGCCCCAGCATTTT
TRBJ1-6,-,TRBV29-1,few,CSVSQGSEYNSPLHF,TGCAGCGTGTCACAGGGTTCGGAGTATAATTCACCCCTCCACTTT
TRBJ1-6,TRBD1,TRBV28,few,CASSFRDRAGSPLHF,TGTGCCAGCAGTTTCCGGGACAGGGCTGGTTCACCCCTCCACTTT
TRBJ1-3,-,TRBV6-1,few,CASSARQVGNTIYF,TGTGCCAGCAGTGCTAGACAGGTGGGAAACACCATATATTTT
TRBJ2-1,TRBD1,TRBV4-1,-,CASSPTGGEQFF,TGCGCCAGCAGCCCAACAGGGGGTGAGCAGTTCTTC
TRBJ1-1,TRBD1,TRBV5-1,-,CASSWGVTGSNTEAFF,TGCGCCAGCAGCTGGGGGGTGACAGGGAGTAACACTGAAGCTTTCTTT
TRBJ1-1,-,TRBV9,-,CASSVQRNTEAFF,TGTGCCAGCAGCGTACAGAGGAACACTGAAGCTTTCTTT
TRBJ1-2,-,TRBV15,-,CATSRPDWATFDRYGYTF,TGTGCCACCAGCAGACCGGACTGGGCGACATTCGATCGGTATGGCTACACCTTC
TRBJ2-3,-,TRBV15,-,CATSRDRYASPTDTQYF,TGTGCCACCAGCAGAGATCGATATGCCTCCCCCACAGATACGCAGTATTTT
TRBJ1-1,TRBD1,TRBV9,-,CASTGTGGNTEAFF,TGTGCCAGCACCGGGACAGGGGGGAACACTGAAGCTTTCTTT
TRBJ1-5,TRBD1,TRBV5-5,-,CASSLGGQGGSNQPQHF,TGTGCCAGCAGCTTGGGGGGACAGGGTGGTAGCAATCAGCCCCAGCATTTT
TRBJ1-4,-,TRBV6-1,-,CASRQDDEKLFF,TGTGCCAGCAGACAGGACGATGAAAAACTGTTTTTT
TRBJ1-1,-,TRBV13,-,CASSLAGTEAFF,TGTGCCAGCAGCTTAGCGGGGACTGAAGCTTTCTTT
TRBJ1-5,-,TRBV5-5,-,CASSADSQQPQHF,TGTGCCAGCAGCGCCGACAGCCAGCAGCCCCAGCATTTT
TRBJ2-5,TRBD2,TRBV19,-,CASSPGLAGGPGQETQYF,TGTGCCAGTAGTCCTGGACTAGCGGGGGGGCCAGGCCAAGAGACCCAGTACTTC
TRBJ1-3,-,TRBV25-1,-,CASREGTYSGNTIYF,TGTGCCAGCAGGGAGGGAACTTACTCTGGAAACACCATATATTTT
TRBJ2-3,TRBD2,TRBV7-9,-,CASSLKTSGGAVDTQYF,TGTGCCAGCAGCTTGAAGACTAGCGGGGGGGCGGTAGATACGCAGTATTTT
TRBJ2-3,-,TRBV7-8,once,CASSFRQLADTQYF,TGTGCCAGCAGCTTCCGACAGTTGGCAGATACGCAGTATTTT
TRBJ2-7,-,TRBV14,medium-sized,CASSQFGLDVYF,TGTGCCAGCAGCCAGTTCGGTCTAGACGTGTACTTC
TRBJ2-7,-,TRBV18,-,CASSRTEPYEQYF,TGTGCCAGCTCACGGACAGAACCCTACGAGCAGTACTTC
TRBJ2-1,-,TRBV11-2,-,CASSKSVREQFF,TGTGCCAGCAGCAAATCCGTCCGGGAGCAGTTCTTC
TRBJ1-2,-,TRBV5-6,once,CASSTGLRYYGYTF,TGTGCCAGCAGCACGGGACTGCGATACTATGGCTACACCTTC
TRBJ1-2,TRBD1,TRBV5-6,-,CASSFASGQGARGYTF,TGTGCCAGCAGCTTTGCCTCGGGACAGGGGGCGCGTGGCTACACCTTC
TRBJ2-7,-,TRBV29-1,few,CSVNTGKSYEQYF,TGCAGCGTCAATACAGGGAAGTCCTACGAGCAGTACTTC
TRBJ1-2,TRBD1,TRBV29-1,once,CSVGGSGTGVGYTF,TGCAGCGTTGGGGGTTCCGGGACAGGGGTTGGCTACACCTTC
TRBJ2-3,-,TRBV30,-,CAWRKASTDTQYF,TGTGCCTGGAGGAAGGCTAGCACAGATACGCAGTATTTT
TRBJ2-1,TRBD1,TRBV2,-,CASNDRGGNEQFF,TGTGCCAGCAATGACAGGGGCGGGAATGAGCAGTTCTTC
TRBJ2-7,-,TRBV2,-,CASRGTGTYEQYF,TGTGCCAGCAGGGGGACTGGGACCTACGAGCAGTACTTC
TRBJ2-1,-,TRBV11-2,few,CASSEGYNEQFF,TGTGCCAGCAGCGAAGGGTACAATGAGCAGTTCTTC
TRBJ2-5,TRBD2,TRBV5-1,once,CASSLATSGDQETQYF,TGCGCCAGCAGCCTCGCGACTAGCGGGGATCAAGAGACCCAGTACTTC
TRBJ1-2,-,TRBV5-4,-,CASSSGRNYGYTF,TGTGCCAGCAGCTCAGGCCGGAACTATGGCTACACCTTC
TRBJ1-2,TRBD1,TRBV27,-,CASSSPYRGSYGYTF,TGTGCCAGCAGTTCACCGTACAGGGGAAGCTATGGCTACACCTTC
TRBJ2-7,-,TRBV19,-,CASSQEYEQYF,TGTGCCAGTAGTCAGGAGTACGAGCAGTACTTC
TRBJ1-2,-,TRBV11-3,-,CASSLDSSGYGYTF,TGTGCCAGCAGCTTAGATTCTTCAGGCTATGGCTACACCTTC
TRBJ1-2,-,TRBV5-6,-,CASSLQGSDRRGYTF,TGTGCCAGCAGCTTGCAGGGCAGCGATAGACGTGGCTACACCTTC
TRBJ1-2,TRBD1,TRBV15,-,CATSRDRTGFYGYTF,TGTGCCACCAGCAGAGATAGGACAGGGTTTTATGGCTACACCTTC
TRBJ2-7,-,TRBV10-2,-,CASSDPRGVYEQYF,TGCGCCAGCAGTGATCCCAGGGGGGTCTACGAGCAGTACTTC